A few counts support the clone carrying this TCR beta chain. Its antigen is not known. A single record per CDR3 protein comes from TCRdb applying MiXCR to the 5' RACE reads. The sample yields under 850,000 distinct CDR3 sequences, under 20% seen once. The entry originates in a study of CD8 T cells in ankylosing spondylitis. Trimming took 3 bases from V and 4 from J; bases not matched to a gene: 10. Germline values: CDR1 SGHRS, CDR2 YFSETQ. This CDR3 contains 17 residues. General study results and limits: Clones tied to disease were said to be significantly enriched in matched ankylosing spondylitis synovial fluid. Blood of patients with ankylosing spondylitis appeared to be characterized by a TCR beta motif of fewer than 10 highly homologous variants.

The clonotype was recovered from a male donor with ankylosing spondylitis. Material for sequencing was blood, either unsorted or a sorted T cell fraction (not recorded which). The chain employs TRBV5-1 and TRBJ2-1; 10 positions agree with TRBD1. The CDR3 DNA sequence: TGCGCCAGCAGCTCCATACCCGGGACAGGGGAATACAATGAGCAGTTCTTC. Translating it yields CASSSIPGTGEYNEQFF.